The 26 T cell receptor beta chains given below trace back to one sample, sequenced in a study of cytomegalovirus exposure and HLA in healthy donors. PCR employed 60 Vbeta and 13 Jbeta primers. Sequenced by immunoSEQ multiplex PCR; TCRdb stores in-frame clones only, minus some. The sample records around 150,000 clones, around 77% being singletons. Input material: PBMCs. The receptors originated from a woman in her 30s in good health and CMV-seronegative.

Comment on this clone: Other DNA variants within this sample encode the same CDR3. J is TRBJ1-1 and V is TRBV7-3; a weak D match, TRBD1 (5 bases). The CDR3 is 14 residues long. Trimming cost V 0 bases and J 3 bases, with 8 bases left between them. The germline CDR1 and CDR2 sequences are SGHTA and FQGTGA. The CDR3 bases are TGTGCCAGCAGCTTAACGGGGGGTGACACTGAAGCTTTCTTT. Residues: CASSLTGGDTEAFF.

CDR3 sequence (DNA): TGTGCCAGCTCCCCTGTAACCGGGGAGCTGTTTTTT. Translating it yields CASSPVTGELFF. The chain carries TRBV18 and TRBJ2-2; D not certain. The CDR3 covers 12 residues. Per germline, CDR1 KGHSH and CDR2 LQKENI. V shed 6 bases and J shed 5 bases, with 7 bases lying between them.

This clone has a handful of counts. The rearrangement links TRBV11-2 to TRBJ2-7; D may be TRBD1 (5 bases). The CDR3 sequence is 12 residues long. Germline assignment: CDR1 SGHAT and CDR2 FQNNGV. V was shortened by 1 base and J by 5 bases, with 6 bases between the two germline ends. CDR3 nucleotides: TGTGCCAGCAGCTTAGTCAGGGACGAGCAGTACTTC. It translates to CASSLVRDEQYF.

The chain is built from TRBV7-8 and TRBJ1-5, with a possible D match to TRBD1 (6 bases). The CDR3 has 15 amino acids. CDR1 is SGHVS, CDR2 FQNEAQ, per germline. Trimming took off 5 bases at V and 4 bases at J, with 15 bases between the two ends. The CDR3 sequence: CASSPLGGVNQPQHF. CDR3 in DNA: TGTGCCAGCAGCCCCCTAGGGGGGGTAAATCAGCCCCAGCATTTT.

The chain is built from TRBV5-1 and TRBJ2-5; possible D gene TRBD2, 6 bases. Per germline, CDR1 SGHRS and CDR2 YFSETQ. The germline V and J ends were trimmed by 3 bases and 3 bases, with 12 bases remaining between them. This CDR3 is 14 amino acids long. The DNA of the CDR3 is TGCGCCAGCAGCTCCGGGGGAGCAGAAGAGACCCAGTACTTC. Protein sequence: CASSSGGAEETQYF.

The V and J genes are TRBV5-1 and TRBJ2-5, with 7 bases aligning to TRBD1. V trimming: 2 bases; J trimming: 3 bases; junction bases outside the gene matches: 4. Germline V lookup: CDR1 SGHRS, CDR2 YFSETQ. This CDR3 is 14 amino acids long. CDR3 bases: TGCGCCAGCAGCTTCTTCGGGACAGAAGAGACCCAGTACTTC. Its translation: CASSFFGTEETQYF.

This rearrangement joins TRBV6-5 to TRBJ1-1; D ambiguous. Germline V gives CDR1 MNHEY, CDR2 SVGAGI. V was shortened by 2 bases and J by 2 bases, with 9 bases between the two germline ends. This CDR3 has 14 amino acids. The DNA of the CDR3 is TGTGCCAGCAGTTACGGGAGGGCAAACACTGAAGCTTTCTTT. This encodes CASSYGRANTEAFF.

This chain connects TRBV5-1 to TRBJ2-7; TRBD2 matches 11 bases. CDR1 and CDR2 (germline): SGHRS, YFSETQ. With V trimmed by 7 bases and J by 3 bases, 6 bases remained unmatched. CDR3 size: 14 residues. The DNA of the CDR3 is TGCGCCAGCGGTCCTACTAGCGGGGGCTACGAGCAGTACTTC. It specifies CASGPTSGGYEQYF.

This clone appeared a single time. The chain links TRBV6-1 to TRBJ1-1, with a tentative D call TRBD1 (6 bases). Germline CDR1 reads MNHNS; CDR2 reads SASEGT. This CDR3 has 15 residues. With 3 bases removed from V and 3 bases from J, the gap between germline ends came to 14 bases. The CDR3 DNA follows: TGTGCCAGCAGTGACCCACAGGGAAGGTACACTGAAGCTTTCTTT. This sequence encodes CASSDPQGRYTEAFF.

V usage is TRBV19 and J usage is TRBJ2-1; tentative D call: TRBD1 (5 bases). The ends were cut back, 5 bases at V and 8 bases at J, with 16 bases in the middle. Germline CDR1 LNHDA, CDR2 SQIVND (reference sequence). This CDR3 has 14 residues. DNA for the CDR3: TGTGCCAGTAGTCAGCCAGGGAAGGGCGATGAGCAGTTCTTC. Its translation is CASSQPGKGDEQFF. The variable domain in full, with the rest retrieved from reference TRBV19 and TRBJ2-1, is DGGITQSPKYLFRKEGQNVTLSCEQNLNHDAMYWYRQDPGQGLRLIYYSQIVNDFQKGDIAEGYSVSREKKESFPLTVTSAQKNPTAFYLCASSQPGKGDEQFFGPGTRLTVL.

The V and J genes are TRBV11-1 and TRBJ1-2, with TRBD1 matching over 10 bases. Germline V gene lookup returns CDR1 SGHAT and CDR2 FQDESV (reference sequence). V shed 5 bases and J 5 bases; nucleotides not matched to a gene: 5. This CDR3 has 14 residues. CDR3 DNA sequence: TGTGCCAGCAGCCCTTTGGGACAGGGGTATGGCTACACCTTC. It yields the protein CASSPLGQGYGYTF. Full variable domain (remainder filled in from reference TRBV11-1 and TRBJ1-2): EAEVAQSPRYKITEKSQAVAFWCDPISGHATLYWYRQILGQGPELLVQFQDESVVDDSQLPKDRFSAERLKGVDSTLKIQPAELGDSAMYLCASSPLGQGYGYTFGSGTRLTVV.

This clone turned up a few times. The J gene is TRBJ1-3, the V gene TRBV5-1; TRBD1 might be the D (5 bases). The germline V gene encodes CDR1 SGHRS and CDR2 YFSETQ. Trimming pared 2 bases from V and 2 bases from J, leaving 14 bases between. The CDR3 consists of 16 residues. CDR3 nucleotides: TGCGCCAGCAGCTTCGCGGGAGCAGGGACTGGAAACACCATATATTTT. Translated, it gives CASSFAGAGTGNTIYF.

V and J are TRBV7-9 and TRBJ1-1, with 7 positions matching TRBD1. The CDR3 is made up of 17 amino acids. V shed 4 bases and J 4 bases; nucleotides not matched to a gene: 15. The germline gives CDR1 SEHNR, CDR2 FQNEAQ (reference sequence). The chain's CDR3 is CASSSTLDRSRGTEAFF. In nucleotides, the CDR3 is TGTGCCAGCAGCTCAACCTTGGACAGGAGCCGGGGCACTGAAGCTTTCTTT.

The chain is built from TRBV28 and TRBJ1-2; D is perhaps TRBD1 (6 bases). V lost 3 bases and J lost 4, with 15 bases in between. This CDR3 region has 15 residues. CDR1 and CDR2 from the germline V gene are MDHEN and SYDVKM. The CDR3 reads CASSFEQGYGYGYTF. For the CDR3, the DNA is TGTGCCAGCAGTTTCGAACAGGGTTATGGCTATGGCTACACCTTC.

This chain links TRBV13 with TRBJ1-1; 9 bases fit TRBD1. Germline trimming cut 3 bases from V and 7 bases from J; bases unmatched to any gene: 6. CDR1 is PRHDT, CDR2 FYEKMQ, per germline (reference sequence). The length of the CDR3 is 14 residues. The CDR3 DNA is TGTGCCAGCAGCTTCCTAGACAGGGGGGTTGAAGCTTTCTTT. This encodes CASSFLDRGVEAFF.

This rearrangement joins TRBV7-9 to TRBJ1-2; D is possibly TRBD1 (5 bases). The V gene's germline CDR1 is SEHNR and CDR2 FQNEAQ (reference sequence). V lost 5 bases, J lost 4 bases, and 14 bases lay in between. CDR3 length equals 14 residues. CDR3 DNA: TGTGCCAGCAGCCAGACAGTGGCAGGCTATGGCTACACCTTC. It translates to CASSQTVAGYGYTF.

The chain uses TRBV5-4 and TRBJ1-1, with 8 positions matching TRBD1. The CDR3 length is 13 residues. Germline values: CDR1 SGHNT, CDR2 YYREEE (reference sequence). With V trimmed by 4 bases and J by 4 bases, 3 bases remained unmatched. As DNA, the CDR3 is TGTGCCAGCAGCGTACAGGGGGGCACTGAAGCTTTCTTT. Residues: CASSVQGGTEAFF.

The chain is built from TRBV25-1 and TRBJ2-7; weak D call: TRBD1 (5 bases). The germline gives CDR1 MGHDK, CDR2 SYGVNS. The CDR3 runs 12 residues. Trimming left V 7 bases short and J 2 bases short, with 9 bases between. The CDR3 is CASTGRAYEQYF. The CDR3 region has the DNA TGTGCCAGCACCGGCAGGGCCTACGAGCAGTACTTC.

The chain employs TRBV6-1 and TRBJ1-5; a weak D match, TRBD1 (5 bases). Germline V gives CDR1 MNHNS, CDR2 SASEGT. The CDR3 length is 13 residues. Trimming removed 6 bases at V and 10 bases at J, with 16 bases between. The CDR3 region has the DNA TGTGCCAGCAGGGTGACAGTCGTTCAACCCCAGCATTTT. This gives the protein CASRVTVVQPQHF.

There are a few counts of this clone. The rearrangement links TRBV30 to TRBJ2-7, with TRBD1 matching 9 bases. This CDR3 has 13 amino acids. The germline V gene has CDR1 GTSNPN and CDR2 SVGIG (reference sequence). V lost 2 bases and J lost 5; bases outside the gene matches: 4. In DNA form, the CDR3 reads TGTGCCTGGAGTTATGGACAGGGGAACGAGCAGTACTTC. Translation: CAWSYGQGNEQYF. The full variable domain, in which reference TRBV30 and TRBJ2-7 provide the parts outside the CDR3, is SQTIHQWPATLVQPVGSPLSLECTVEGTSNPNLYWYRQAAGRGLQLLFYSVGIGQISSEVPQNLSASRPQDRQFILSSKKLLLSDSGFYLCAWSYGQGNEQYFGPGTRLTVT.

The rearrangement links TRBV10-3 to TRBJ1-5; D call uncertain. With 1 base removed from V and 4 bases from J, the gap between germline ends came to 8 bases. CDR1 is ENHRY, CDR2 SYGVKD, per germline. The CDR3 totals 14 residues. For the CDR3, the DNA is TGTGCCATCAGTGAGTGGGGAGGGAATCAGCCCCAGCATTTT. Translating it yields CAISEWGGNQPQHF.

This chain uses TRBV9 with TRBJ1-2; TRBD1 aligns across 12 bases. Germline loops: CDR1 SGDLS, CDR2 YYNGEE. The CDR3 contains 20 residues. V dropped 0 bases and J dropped 4; count of bases not matched to a gene: 16. CDR3 sequence: CASSVEIPGQGAYRPYGYTF. CDR3 nucleotide sequence: TGTGCCAGCAGCGTAGAGATACCGGGACAGGGGGCCTATAGACCCTATGGCTACACCTTC.

J is TRBJ1-1 and V is TRBV7-9; D ambiguous. V lost 4 bases to trimming and J lost 7 bases, with 7 bases between them. There are 11 residues in the CDR3. CDR1 and CDR2 from the germline V gene are SEHNR and FQNEAQ (reference sequence). The CDR3 coding sequence is TGTGCCAGCAGCTCCTACGGTGAAGCTTTCTTT. Protein: CASSSYGEAFF.

The chain has TRBV11-1 and TRBJ2-2, with D perhaps matching TRBD2 (5 bases). V lost 1 base and J 0 bases, leaving 9 bases between the germline ends. Per the germline V gene, CDR1 is SGHAT and CDR2 is FQDESV (reference sequence). CDR3 length equals 16 residues. The CDR3 DNA reads TGTGCCAGCAGCTTAGAACTAGTCGCGAACACCGGGGAGCTGTTTTTT. Protein product: CASSLELVANTGELFF.

A word on this clone: Other DNA sequences in this sample translate to the same CDR3. The chain links TRBV19 to TRBJ1-1; D possibly corresponds to TRBD1 (5 bases). Germline CDR1 LNHDA, CDR2 SQIVND (reference sequence). This CDR3 has 13 residues. The V and J ends lost 3 bases and 5 bases respectively, with 10 bases between them. DNA of the CDR3: TGTGCCAGTAGTATTTGGGGGGGAACTGAAGCTTTCTTT. Amino acids: CASSIWGGTEAFF. The whole variable domain, remainder taken from reference TRBV19 and TRBJ1-1, is DGGITQSPKYLFRKEGQNVTLSCEQNLNHDAMYWYRQDPGQGLRLIYYSQIVNDFQKGDIAEGYSVSREKKESFPLTVTSAQKNPTAFYLCASSIWGGTEAFFGQGTRLTVV.

This sequence joins TRBV7-9 and TRBJ1-4; 11 nucleotides align to TRBD1. Germline V gene data show CDR1 as SEHNR and CDR2 as FQNEAQ (reference sequence). There are 15 residues in the CDR3. J lost 8 bases, V lost 5 bases, and 7 bases had no gene match. The CDR3 sequence: CASSPRDRGAEKLFF. DNA for the CDR3: TGTGCCAGCAGCCCCCGGGACAGGGGGGCAGAAAAACTGTTTTTT.